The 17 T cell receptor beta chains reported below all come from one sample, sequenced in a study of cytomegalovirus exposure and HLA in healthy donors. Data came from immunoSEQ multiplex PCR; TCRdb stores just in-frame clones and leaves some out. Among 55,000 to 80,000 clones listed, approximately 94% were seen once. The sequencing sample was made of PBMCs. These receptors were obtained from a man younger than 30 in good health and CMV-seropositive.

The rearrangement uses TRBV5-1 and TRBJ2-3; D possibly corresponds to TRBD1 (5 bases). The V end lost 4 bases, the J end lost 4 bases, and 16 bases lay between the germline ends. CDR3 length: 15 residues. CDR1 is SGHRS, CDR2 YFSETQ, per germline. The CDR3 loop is CASSRVGSGSDTQYF. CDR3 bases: TGCGCCAGCAGCCGTGTCGGGTCAGGGTCAGATACGCAGTATTTT.

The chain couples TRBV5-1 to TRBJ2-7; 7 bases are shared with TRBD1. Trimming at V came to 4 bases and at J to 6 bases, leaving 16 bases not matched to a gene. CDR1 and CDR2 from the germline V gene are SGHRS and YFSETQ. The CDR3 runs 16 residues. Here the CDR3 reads CASSPAIATTGLEQYF. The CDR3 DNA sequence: TGCGCCAGCAGCCCAGCAATCGCGACGACAGGGCTCGAGCAGTACTTC.

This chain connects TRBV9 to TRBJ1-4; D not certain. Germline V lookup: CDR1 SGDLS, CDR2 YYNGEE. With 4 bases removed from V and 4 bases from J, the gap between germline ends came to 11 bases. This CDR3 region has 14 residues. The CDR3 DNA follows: TGTGCCAGCAGCTCGAGGCCTCTTAATGAAAAACTGTTTTTT. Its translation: CASSSRPLNEKLFF.

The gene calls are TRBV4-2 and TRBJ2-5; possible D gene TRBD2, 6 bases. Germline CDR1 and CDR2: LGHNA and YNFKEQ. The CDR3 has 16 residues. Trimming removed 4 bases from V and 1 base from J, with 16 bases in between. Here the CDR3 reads CASSPNVRDSQETQYF. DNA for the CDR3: TGTGCCAGCAGCCCCAATGTCCGGGACTCCCAAGAGACCCAGTACTTC.

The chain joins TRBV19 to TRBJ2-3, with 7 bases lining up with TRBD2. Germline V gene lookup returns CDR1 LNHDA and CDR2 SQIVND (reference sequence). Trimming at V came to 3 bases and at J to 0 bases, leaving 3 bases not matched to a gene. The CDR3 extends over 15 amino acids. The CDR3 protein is CASSMGEGSTDTQYF. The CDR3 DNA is TGTGCCAGTAGTATGGGGGAGGGTAGCACAGATACGCAGTATTTT.

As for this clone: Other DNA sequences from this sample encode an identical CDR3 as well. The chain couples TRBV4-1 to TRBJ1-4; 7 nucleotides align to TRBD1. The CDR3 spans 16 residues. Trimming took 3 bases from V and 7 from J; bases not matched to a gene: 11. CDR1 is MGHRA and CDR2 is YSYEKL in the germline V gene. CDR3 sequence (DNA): TGCGCCAGCAGCCAGACTCAGGGGGGCGCATTTGAAAAACTGTTTTTT. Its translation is CASSQTQGGAFEKLFF.

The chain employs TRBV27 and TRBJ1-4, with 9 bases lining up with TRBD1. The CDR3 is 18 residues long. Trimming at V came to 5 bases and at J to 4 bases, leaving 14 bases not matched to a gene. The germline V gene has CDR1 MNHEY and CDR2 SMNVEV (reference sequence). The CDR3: CASSTLTGTGPSNEKLFF. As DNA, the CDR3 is TGTGCCAGCAGTACCCTAACCGGGACAGGGCCAAGTAATGAAAAACTGTTTTTT.

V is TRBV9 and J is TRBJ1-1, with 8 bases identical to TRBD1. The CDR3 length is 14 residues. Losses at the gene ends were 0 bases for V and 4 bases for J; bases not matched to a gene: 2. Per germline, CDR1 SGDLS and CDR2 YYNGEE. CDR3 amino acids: CASSVDQGATEAFF. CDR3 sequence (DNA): TGTGCCAGCAGCGTAGACCAGGGGGCCACTGAAGCTTTCTTT.

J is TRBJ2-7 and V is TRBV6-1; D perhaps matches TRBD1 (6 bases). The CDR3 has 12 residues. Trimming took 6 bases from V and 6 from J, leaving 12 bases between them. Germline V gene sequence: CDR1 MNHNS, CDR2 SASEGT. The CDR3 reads CASSGKGVEQYF. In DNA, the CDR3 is TGTGCCAGCAGCGGGAAGGGGGTCGAGCAGTACTTC.

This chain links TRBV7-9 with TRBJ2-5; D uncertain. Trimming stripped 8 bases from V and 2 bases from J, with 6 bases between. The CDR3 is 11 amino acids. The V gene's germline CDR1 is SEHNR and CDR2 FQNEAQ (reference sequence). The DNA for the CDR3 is TGTGCCAGCGGCTCTCAAGAGACCCAGTACTTC. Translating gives CASGSQETQYF.

DNA for the CDR3: TGTGCCAGCAGCTCGGAGGGGACGGCTAACTATGGCTACACCTTC. Translated: CASSSEGTANYGYTF. The rearrangement joins TRBV7-3 to TRBJ1-2, with D maybe TRBD1 (5 bases). CDR1 and CDR2 from the germline V gene are SGHTA and FQGTGA. The CDR3 is 15 amino acids. Trimming shortened V by 4 bases and J by 0 bases, and 12 bases separated the two germline ends.

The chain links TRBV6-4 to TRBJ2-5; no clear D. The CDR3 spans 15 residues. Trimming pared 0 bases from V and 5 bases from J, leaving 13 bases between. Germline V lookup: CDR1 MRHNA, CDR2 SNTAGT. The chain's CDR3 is CASSDSITPWETQYF. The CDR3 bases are TGTGCCAGCAGTGACTCGATCACTCCCTGGGAGACCCAGTACTTC.

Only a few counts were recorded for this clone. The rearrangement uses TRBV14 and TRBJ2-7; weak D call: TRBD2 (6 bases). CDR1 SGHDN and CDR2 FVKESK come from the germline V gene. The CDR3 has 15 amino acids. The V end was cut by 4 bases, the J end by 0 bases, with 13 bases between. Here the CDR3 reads CASSRGLYSSYEQYF. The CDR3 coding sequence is TGTGCCAGCAGCCGGGGACTCTATAGCTCCTACGAGCAGTACTTC.

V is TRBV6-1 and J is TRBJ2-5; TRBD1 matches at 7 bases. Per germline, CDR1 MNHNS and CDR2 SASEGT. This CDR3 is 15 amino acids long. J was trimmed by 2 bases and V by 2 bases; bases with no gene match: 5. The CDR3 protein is CASSESTRGQETQYF. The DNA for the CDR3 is TGTGCCAGCAGTGAAAGTACCAGGGGGCAAGAGACCCAGTACTTC.

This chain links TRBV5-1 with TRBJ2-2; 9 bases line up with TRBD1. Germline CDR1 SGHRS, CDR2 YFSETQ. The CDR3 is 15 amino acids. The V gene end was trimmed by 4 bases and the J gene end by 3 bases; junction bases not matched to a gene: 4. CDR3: CASSRDRGDTGELFF. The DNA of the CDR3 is TGCGCCAGCAGCCGAGACAGGGGGGACACCGGGGAGCTGTTTTTT.

For the CDR3, the DNA is TGCAGCGTTGGACAGAACACCGGGGAGCTGTTTTTT. It is translated as CSVGQNTGELFF. The chain combines TRBV29-1 with TRBJ2-2; D is unresolved. This CDR3 comprises 12 residues. Trimming stripped 4 bases from V and 1 base from J, with 4 bases between. The germline V gene has CDR1 SQVTM and CDR2 ANQGSEA.

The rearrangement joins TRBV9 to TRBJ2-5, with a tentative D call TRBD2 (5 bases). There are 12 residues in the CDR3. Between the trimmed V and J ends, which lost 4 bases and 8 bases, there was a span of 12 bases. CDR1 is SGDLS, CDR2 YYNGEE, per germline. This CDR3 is CASSPPRGTQYF. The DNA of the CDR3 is TGTGCCAGCAGCCCGCCCCGGGGAACCCAGTACTTC.